Shown below are 29 T cell receptor beta chains from a single sample sequenced in a study of graft-versus-host responses after intestinal transplantation. Generated by immunoSEQ multiplex PCR, the TCRdb table keeps only in-frame clones and is missing some. The sample yields about 50,000 clones, approximately 91% seen once. Antigen specificity for these receptors is unknown. The sequenced sample was unstimulated CD4+ T cells sorted from spleen or lymph node cells, obtained before transplant. The receptor source for this set is a human donor who was the organ donor for an intestinal transplant.

This chain connects TRBV4-3 to TRBJ2-7; D not certain. There are 15 residues in the CDR3. From germline, CDR1 is LGHNA and CDR2 YSLEER. V was shortened by 0 bases and J by 3 bases, with 12 bases between the two germline ends. As DNA, the CDR3 is TGCGCCAGCAGCCAAGAAGTGGGGTTGGGCTACGAGCAGTACTTC. Translated: CASSQEVGLGYEQYF.

This chain links TRBV5-1 with TRBJ2-7, with 9 bases fitting TRBD2. From germline, CDR1 is SGHRS and CDR2 YFSETQ. This CDR3 comprises 16 residues. With 0 bases clipped from V and 3 bases from J, the junction kept 7 bases outside the gene matches. CDR3 sequence: CASSLGVAGDGYEQYF. The CDR3 nucleotides are TGCGCCAGCAGCTTGGGGGTAGCGGGAGACGGCTACGAGCAGTACTTC. The full variable domain, rest sourced from reference TRBV5-1 and TRBJ2-7, is KAGVTQTPRYLIKTRGQQVTLSCSPISGHRSVSWYQQTPGQGLQFLFEYFSETQRNKGNFPGRFSGRQFSNSRSEMNVSTLELGDSALYLCASSLGVAGDGYEQYFGPGTRLTVT.

The gene calls are TRBV7-3 and TRBJ2-5; 16 bases fit TRBD2. The germline V gene has CDR1 SGHTA and CDR2 FQGTGA. J gave up 2 bases and V 5 bases, and 2 bases lay outside the gene matches. The CDR3 totals 16 residues. The CDR3 spells CASSAGLAGGQETQYF. As DNA, the CDR3 is TGTGCCAGCAGCGCGGGACTAGCGGGAGGGCAAGAGACCCAGTACTTC.

This chain connects TRBV19 to TRBJ2-5; 11 positions agree with TRBD2. The CDR3 is 15 residues long. CDR1 and CDR2 (germline): LNHDA, SQIVND (reference sequence). V shed 5 bases and J 1 base; nucleotides not matched to a gene: 3. The CDR3 DNA follows: TGTGCCAGTAGTCCCGGACTAGCGGGCCAAGAGACCCAGTACTTC. It translates to CASSPGLAGQETQYF.

The CDR3 DNA is TGTGCCAGCAGTGAGATTGGGCAGGGGGACACCGGGGAGCTGTTTTTT. Translated: CASSEIGQGDTGELFF. The chain combines TRBV6-1 with TRBJ2-2; 7 bases are shared with TRBD1. Germline V lookup: CDR1 MNHNS, CDR2 SASEGT. V lost 3 bases and J lost 3; bases outside the gene matches: 7. The CDR3 loop spans 16 amino acids.

The V gene is TRBV6-6, the J gene TRBJ1-4; D is ambiguous. This CDR3 region has 14 residues. V shed 8 bases and J shed 0 bases, with 10 bases lying between them. Germline V gene data show CDR1 as MNHNY and CDR2 as SVGAGI (reference sequence). CDR3 bases: TGTGCCAGCCGAGCCACTTCAACTAATGAAAAACTGTTTTTT. Amino acids: CASRATSTNEKLFF.

The gene calls are TRBV4-1 and TRBJ1-2; D gene uncertain. The CDR3 runs to 14 residues. Trimming shortened V by 4 bases and J by 8 bases, and 17 bases separated the two germline ends. Germline assignment: CDR1 MGHRA and CDR2 YSYEKL. The CDR3 DNA sequence: TGCGCCAGCAGCCGGCTGCCAGCCGAAGGGGGCTACACCTTC. Its translation is CASSRLPAEGGYTF.

V is TRBV5-3 and J is TRBJ2-2; 11 bases match TRBD2. TRBV5-3 is an ORF; its function is uncertain. With 0 bases clipped from V and 6 bases from J, the junction kept 1 base outside the gene matches. The CDR3 runs to 15 residues. This chain's CDR3 is CARSLVLAGAGELFF. The CDR3, as DNA: TGTGCCAGAAGCTTGGTACTAGCGGGAGCCGGGGAGCTGTTTTTT.

The chain combines TRBV6-1 with TRBJ2-7; maybe TRBD1 (6 bases). This CDR3 region has 12 residues. V lost 7 bases, J lost 3 bases, and 10 bases lay in between. Germline V lookup: CDR1 MNHNS, CDR2 SASEGT. The CDR3 DNA reads TGTGCCAGCACCCGGACAGTCTACGAGCAGTACTTC. Its translation: CASTRTVYEQYF.

The chain carries TRBV28 and TRBJ2-2, with 7 nucleotides matching TRBD2. Germline CDR1 MDHEN, CDR2 SYDVKM. The CDR3 has 12 residues. V lost 6 bases, J lost 5 bases, and 0 bases stayed unmatched. CDR3: CASRRGTGELFF. Written as DNA, the CDR3 is TGTGCCAGCAGGCGGGGGACCGGGGAGCTGTTTTTT.

This clone appeared once. The J gene is TRBJ2-1, the V gene TRBV19; TRBD1 might be the D (6 bases). The CDR3 spans 14 residues. V was clipped by 4 bases and J by 4 bases, with 11 bases between them. Germline values: CDR1 LNHDA, CDR2 SQIVND (reference sequence). CDR3 nucleotides: TGTGCCAGTAGTACAGGGGTAGGGTACAATGAGCAGTTCTTC. The encoded protein is CASSTGVGYNEQFF.

This sequence joins TRBV4-2 and TRBJ2-1; 7 bases fit TRBD2. Germline V gene sequence: CDR1 LGHNA, CDR2 YNFKEQ. This CDR3 has 15 amino acids. After removal of 4 bases from V and 4 bases from J, the junction contained 7 bases not matched to a gene. CDR3 in DNA: TGTGCCAGCAGCCGGGCGGGGACTATTTACAATGAGCAGTTCTTC. Translation: CASSRAGTIYNEQFF.

The CDR3: CASTKFGGYEQYF. The DNA of the CDR3 is TGTGCCAGCACCAAGTTCGGGGGTTACGAGCAGTACTTC. The J gene is TRBJ2-7, the V gene TRBV28, with D perhaps TRBD2 (6 bases). Trimming left V 7 bases short and J 4 bases short, with 14 bases between. From germline, CDR1 is MDHEN and CDR2 SYDVKM. CDR3 length: 13 amino acids.

Here the CDR3 reads CSVLLQSGGYTF. For the CDR3, the DNA is TGCAGCGTTTTGCTCCAGTCCGGGGGCTACACCTTC. V is TRBV29-1 and J is TRBJ1-2, with unresolved D. The CDR3 is 12 residues long. Germline V gene sequence: CDR1 SQVTM, CDR2 ANQGSEA. V was clipped by 5 bases and J by 8 bases, with 15 bases between them. The variable domain in full, completed from reference TRBV29-1 and TRBJ1-2, reads SAVISQKPSRDICQRGTSLTIQCQVDSQVTMMFWYRQQPGQSLTLIATANQGSEATYESGFVIDKFPISRPNLTFSTLTVSNMSPEDSSIYLCSVLLQSGGYTFGSGTRLTVV.

The chain links TRBV2 to TRBJ2-1, with TRBD1 matching over 8 bases. V shed 2 bases, J shed 4 bases, and the junction held 1 base outside the gene matches. The CDR3 is made up of 14 amino acids. Germline V lookup: CDR1 SNHLY, CDR2 FYNNEI. The CDR3 sequence is CASSERTGYNEQFF. The CDR3 DNA sequence: TGTGCCAGCAGTGAAAGGACAGGGTACAATGAGCAGTTCTTC.

The J gene is TRBJ1-6, the V gene TRBV7-6; unclear D gene. V shed 9 bases and J shed 2 bases, with 11 bases lying between them. Germline lookup yields CDR1 SGHVS and CDR2 FNYEAQ. This CDR3 is built from 14 residues. In DNA form, the CDR3 reads TGTGCCAGGTTTTACTGCCCCTATAATTCACCCCTCCACTTT. It encodes CARFYCPYNSPLHF. The entire variable domain, with the rest obtained from reference TRBV7-6 and TRBJ1-6, is as follows: GAGVSQSPRYKVTKRGQDVALRCDPISGHVSLYWYRQALGQGPEFLTYFNYEAQQDKSGLPNDRFSAERPEGSISTLTIQRTEQRDSAMYRCARFYCPYNSPLHFGNGTRLTVT.

V is TRBV9 and J is TRBJ2-1, with a possible D match to TRBD2 (5 bases). The CDR3 totals 12 residues. CDR1 is SGDLS and CDR2 is YYNGEE in the germline V gene. The V end was cut by 3 bases, the J end by 4 bases, with 5 bases between. The CDR3 loop is CASSGLYNEQFF. In nucleotides, the CDR3 is TGTGCCAGCAGCGGACTATACAATGAGCAGTTCTTC.

The V call is TRBV6-5, the J call TRBJ1-1; D unclear. There are 14 residues in the CDR3. Germline-derived CDR1 and CDR2 are MNHEY and SVGAGI. The V gene lost 5 bases and the J gene lost 0 bases, with 10 bases spanning the gap. CDR3 coding DNA: TGTGCCAGCAGTGAACTCGTTGTGAACACTGAAGCTTTCTTT. Its protein product is CASSELVVNTEAFF.

The J gene is TRBJ1-5, the V gene TRBV6-1; D is uncertain. The CDR3 extends over 13 amino acids. From germline, CDR1 is MNHNS and CDR2 SASEGT. Trimming removed 5 bases from V and 4 bases from J, with 9 bases in between. The CDR3 DNA reads as TGTGCCAGCAGTAACCTACAGAATCAGCCCCAGCATTTT. It translates to CASSNLQNQPQHF.

This clone was seen once. This chain joins TRBV28 and TRBJ2-7; 7 bases fit TRBD2. This CDR3 is built from 16 residues. Per the germline V gene, CDR1 is MDHEN and CDR2 is SYDVKM. V was clipped by 1 base and J by 1 base; unmatched bases: 7. This CDR3 is CASSLSSTSISYEQYF. In DNA form, the CDR3 reads TGTGCCAGCAGTTTATCTTCGACTAGCATATCCTACGAGCAGTACTTC.

The chain joins TRBV5-4 to TRBJ2-7, with 11 bases fitting TRBD2. The germline V gene encodes CDR1 SGHNT and CDR2 YYREEE (reference sequence). V lost 2 bases, J lost 0 bases, and 10 bases stayed unmatched. The CDR3 totals 18 residues. CDR3: CASSLGSPLAGGSYEQYF. The CDR3, as DNA: TGTGCCAGCAGCTTAGGGAGCCCCCTAGCGGGAGGCTCCTACGAGCAGTACTTC.

This clone has only one observation. The chain links TRBV7-2 to TRBJ1-6; D is ambiguous. Trimming stripped 4 bases from V and 7 bases from J, with 8 bases between. Germline CDR1 and CDR2: SGHTA and FQGNSA. This CDR3 spans 13 amino acids. The CDR3 DNA follows: TGTGCCAGCAGCTCCCCCCTGAATTCACCCCTCCACTTT. As protein: CASSSPLNSPLHF.

The CDR3 nucleotides are TGTGCCAGCAGCTTGGGTGACAGCTTGGATGAGCAGTTCTTC. This codes for CASSLGDSLDEQFF. The gene calls are TRBV5-6 and TRBJ2-1; D perhaps matches TRBD1 (5 bases). Trimming took 0 bases from V and 8 from J, leaving 12 bases between them. The germline CDR1 and CDR2 sequences are SGHDT and YYEEEE. The CDR3 covers 14 residues. Full variable domain (missing parts from reference TRBV5-6 and TRBJ2-1): DAGVTQSPTHLIKTRGQQVTLRCSPKSGHDTVSWYQQALGQGPQFIFQYYEEEERQRGNFPDRFSGHQFPNYSSELNVNALLLGDSALYLCASSLGDSLDEQFFGPGTRLTVL.

The J gene is TRBJ2-5, the V gene TRBV7-2; D is possibly TRBD2 (5 bases). The J call may be incorrect, as the DNA end agrees better with TRBJ2-7. The length of the CDR3 is 15 residues. The germline gives CDR1 SGHTA, CDR2 FQGNSA. CDR3 bases: TGTGCCAGCAGCGGGCTCCCCCGGGGATCCTACGAGCAGTACTTC. Translation: CASSGLPRGSYEQYF.

The chain employs TRBV2 and TRBJ2-1, with D tentatively TRBD2 (5 bases). V shed 1 base and J shed 1 base, with 8 bases lying between them. The CDR3 length is 15 residues. Looked up from germline, CDR1 is SNHLY and CDR2 is FYNNEI. The CDR3 DNA reads as TGTGCCAGCAGTGAAGAGCGAGGGTCCTACAATGAGCAGTTCTTC. Encoded protein: CASSEERGSYNEQFF.

The CDR3: CASRQGAYEQYF. The CDR3 coding sequence is TGTGCCAGCAGACAGGGGGCCTACGAGCAGTACTTC. The V and J genes are TRBV25-1 and TRBJ2-7; 8 bases align to TRBD1. V lost 6 bases and J lost 2; bases outside the gene matches: 0. Germline CDR1 is MGHDK and CDR2 is SYGVNS. CDR3 length: 12 amino acids.

Concerning this clone: This same CDR3 is encoded by further DNA sequences in the sample. This sequence joins TRBV7-2 and TRBJ2-4, with D uncertain. The V gene's germline CDR1 is SGHTA and CDR2 FQGNSA. V was shortened by 5 bases and J by 0 bases, with 11 bases between the two germline ends. The CDR3 consists of 15 residues. This CDR3 reads CASSLVSTAKNIQYF. The CDR3 DNA is TGTGCCAGCAGCCTAGTTAGTACAGCCAAAAACATTCAGTACTTC.

This clone was found once. The chain uses TRBV29-1 and TRBJ2-1; the match to TRBD2 covers 7 bases. The CDR3 has 15 residues. Germline V lookup: CDR1 SQVTM, CDR2 ANQGSEA. With V trimmed by 3 bases and J by 4 bases, 9 bases remained unmatched. The CDR3 DNA sequence: TGCAGCGTTGAGAGGCTAGCGGAAACTTACAATGAGCAGTTCTTC. Protein: CSVERLAETYNEQFF.

This clone came up once. The chain carries TRBV18 and TRBJ2-7, with 9 bases lining up with TRBD1. V was pared by 4 bases and J by 4 bases, with 8 bases of the junction left unmatched. Looked up from germline, CDR1 is KGHSH and CDR2 is LQKENI. This CDR3 spans 15 amino acids. CDR3 in amino acids: CASSRTGTGYYEQYF. The CDR3 nucleotides read TGTGCCAGCTCACGTACCGGGACAGGGTATTACGAGCAGTACTTC.